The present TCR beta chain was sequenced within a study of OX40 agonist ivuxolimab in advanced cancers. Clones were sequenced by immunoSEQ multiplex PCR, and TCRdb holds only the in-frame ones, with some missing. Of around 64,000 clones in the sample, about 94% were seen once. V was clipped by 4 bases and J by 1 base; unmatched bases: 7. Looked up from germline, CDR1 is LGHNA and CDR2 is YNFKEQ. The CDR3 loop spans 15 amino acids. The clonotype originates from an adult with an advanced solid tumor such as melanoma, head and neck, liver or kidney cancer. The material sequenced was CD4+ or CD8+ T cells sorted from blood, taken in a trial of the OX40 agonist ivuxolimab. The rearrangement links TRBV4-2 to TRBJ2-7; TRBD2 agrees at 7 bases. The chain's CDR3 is CASSLNSGLSYEQYF. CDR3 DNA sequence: TGTGCCAGCAGCCTTAATAGCGGGCTGTCCTACGAGCAGTACTTC.